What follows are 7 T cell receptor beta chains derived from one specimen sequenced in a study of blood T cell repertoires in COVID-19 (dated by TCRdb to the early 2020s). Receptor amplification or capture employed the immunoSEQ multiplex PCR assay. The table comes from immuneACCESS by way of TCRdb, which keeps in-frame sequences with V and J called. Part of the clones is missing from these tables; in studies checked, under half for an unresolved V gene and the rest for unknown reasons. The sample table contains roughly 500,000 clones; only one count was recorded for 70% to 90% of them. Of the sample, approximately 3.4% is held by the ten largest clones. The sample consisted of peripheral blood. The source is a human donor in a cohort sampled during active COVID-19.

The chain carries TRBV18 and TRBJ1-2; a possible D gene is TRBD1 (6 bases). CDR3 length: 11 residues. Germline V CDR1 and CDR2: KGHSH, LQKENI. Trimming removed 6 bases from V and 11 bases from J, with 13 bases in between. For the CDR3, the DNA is TGTGCCAGCTCGCCAGGACAGCTTTACACCTTC. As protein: CASSPGQLYTF.

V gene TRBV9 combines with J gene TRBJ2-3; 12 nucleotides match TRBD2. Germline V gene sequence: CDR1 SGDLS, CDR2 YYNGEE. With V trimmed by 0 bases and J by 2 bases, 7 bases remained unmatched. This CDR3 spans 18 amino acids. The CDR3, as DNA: TGTGCCAGCAGCGTAGGGTTTCTAGCGGGAGGGAACACAGATACGCAGTATTTT. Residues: CASSVGFLAGGNTDTQYF.

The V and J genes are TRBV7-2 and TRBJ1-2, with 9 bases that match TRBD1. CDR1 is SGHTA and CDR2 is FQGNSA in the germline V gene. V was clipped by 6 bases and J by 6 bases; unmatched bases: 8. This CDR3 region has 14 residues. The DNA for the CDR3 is TGTGCCAGCAGACACGGGACAGGGCTTAATGGCTACACCTTC. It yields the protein CASRHGTGLNGYTF.

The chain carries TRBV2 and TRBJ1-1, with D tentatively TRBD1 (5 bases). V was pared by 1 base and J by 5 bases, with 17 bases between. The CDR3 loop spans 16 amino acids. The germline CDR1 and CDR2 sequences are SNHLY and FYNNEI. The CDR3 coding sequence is TGTGCCAGCAGTGAAGGGGCAGGGTTCCCGAGGACTGAAGCTTTCTTT. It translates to CASSEGAGFPRTEAFF. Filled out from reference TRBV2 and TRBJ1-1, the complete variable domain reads EPEVTQTPSHQVTQMGQEVILRCVPISNHLYFYWYRQILGQKVEFLVSFYNNEISEKSEIFDDQFSVERPDGSNFTLKIRSTKLEDSAMYFCASSEGAGFPRTEAFFGQGTRLTVV.

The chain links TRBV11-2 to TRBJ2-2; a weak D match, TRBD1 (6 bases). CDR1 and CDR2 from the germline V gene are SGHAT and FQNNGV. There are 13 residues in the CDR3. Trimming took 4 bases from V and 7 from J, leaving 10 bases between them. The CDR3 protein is CASSSNRDGELFF. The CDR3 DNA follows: TGTGCCAGCAGCTCTAACAGGGACGGGGAGCTGTTTTTT.

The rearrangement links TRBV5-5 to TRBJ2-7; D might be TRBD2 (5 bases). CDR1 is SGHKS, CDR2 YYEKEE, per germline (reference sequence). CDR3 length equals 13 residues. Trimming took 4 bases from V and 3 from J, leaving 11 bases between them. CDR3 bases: TGTGCCAGCAGCCGGAGGTCCGGCTACGAGCAGTACTTC. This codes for CASSRRSGYEQYF.

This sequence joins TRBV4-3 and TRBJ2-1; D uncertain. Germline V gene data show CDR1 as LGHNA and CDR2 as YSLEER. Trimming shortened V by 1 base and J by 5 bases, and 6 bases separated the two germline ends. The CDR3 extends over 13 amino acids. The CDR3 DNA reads TGCGCCAGCAGCCAAGGGAGTAACAATGAGCAGTTCTTC. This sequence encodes CASSQGSNNEQFF.